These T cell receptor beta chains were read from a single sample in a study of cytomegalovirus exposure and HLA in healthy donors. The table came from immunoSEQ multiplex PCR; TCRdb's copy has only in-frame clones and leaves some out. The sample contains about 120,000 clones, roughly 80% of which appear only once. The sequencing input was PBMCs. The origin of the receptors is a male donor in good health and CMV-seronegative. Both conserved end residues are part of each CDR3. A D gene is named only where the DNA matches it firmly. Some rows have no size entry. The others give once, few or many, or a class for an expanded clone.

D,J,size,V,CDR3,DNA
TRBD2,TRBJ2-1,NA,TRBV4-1,CASRGTSGDNEQFF,TGCGCCAGCAGAGGGACTAGCGGGGATAATGAGCAGTTCTTC
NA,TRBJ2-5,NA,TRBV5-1,CASSPVGQQETQYF,TGCGCCAGCAGCCCGGTGGGGCAACAAGAGACCCAGTACTTC
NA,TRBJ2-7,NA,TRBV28,CASGQQSPYEQYF,TGTGCCAGCGGCCAACAGAGTCCCTACGAGCAGTACTTC
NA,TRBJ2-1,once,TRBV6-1,CASWLANEQFF,TGTGCCAGTTGGCTAGCCAATGAGCAGTTCTTC
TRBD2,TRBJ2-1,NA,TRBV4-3,CASSPVVAGAIGNEQFF,TGCGCCAGCAGCCCCGTGGTAGCGGGGGCCATAGGTAATGAGCAGTTCTTC
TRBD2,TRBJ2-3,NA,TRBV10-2,CASTIAGEADTQYF,TGCGCCAGCACCATAGCGGGAGAGGCAGATACGCAGTATTTT
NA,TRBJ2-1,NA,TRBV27,CASSLSRGHSYNEQFF,TGTGCCAGCAGTTTATCGCGGGGGCACTCCTACAATGAGCAGTTCTTC
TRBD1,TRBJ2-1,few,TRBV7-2,CASSPRTGWDNEQFF,TGTGCCAGCAGCCCCAGGACAGGGTGGGACAATGAGCAGTTCTTC
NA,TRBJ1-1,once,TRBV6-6,CASSEGGRITEAFF,TGTGCCAGCAGCGAGGGGGGGCGTATCACTGAAGCTTTCTTT
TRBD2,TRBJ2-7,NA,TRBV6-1,CASTPGASGRGEQYF,TGTGCCAGCACCCCGGGTGCTAGCGGGAGGGGCGAGCAGTACTTC
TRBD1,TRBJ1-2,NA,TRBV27,CASSSGTGGAGDGYTF,TGTGCCAGCAGTTCTGGGACAGGGGGCGCCGGCGATGGCTACACCTTC
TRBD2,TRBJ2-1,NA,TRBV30,CAWTAVSGGAFNEQFF,TGTGCCTGGACCGCGGTTAGCGGGGGGGCCTTCAATGAGCAGTTCTTC
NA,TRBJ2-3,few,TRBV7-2,CASSPADWGADTQYF,TGTGCCAGCAGTCCTGCCGATTGGGGCGCAGATACGCAGTATTTT
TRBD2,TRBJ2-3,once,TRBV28,CASSLVRTSGTDTQYF,TGTGCCAGCAGTTTAGTGAGGACTAGCGGCACAGATACGCAGTATTTT
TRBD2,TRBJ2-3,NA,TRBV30,CAWSTGLAGNTDTQYF,TGTGCCTGGAGCACGGGACTAGCGGGAAACACAGATACGCAGTATTTT
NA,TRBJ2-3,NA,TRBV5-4,CASSSDWEADTQYF,TGTGCCAGCAGCTCGGACTGGGAGGCAGATACGCAGTATTTT
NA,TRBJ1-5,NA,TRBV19,CASSIMVVSLSNQPQHF,TGTGCCAGTAGTATAATGGTAGTCTCTCTAAGCAATCAGCCCCAGCATTTT
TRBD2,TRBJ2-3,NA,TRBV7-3,CASSPSGYLTDTQYF,TGTGCCAGCAGCCCTAGCGGATATCTCACAGATACGCAGTATTTT
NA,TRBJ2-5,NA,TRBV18,CASSRLGGQETQYF,TGTGCCAGCTCGCGACTAGGCGGACAAGAGACCCAGTACTTC
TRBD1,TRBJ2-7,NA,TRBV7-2,CASSPNRGRISYEQYF,TGTGCCAGCAGCCCAAACAGGGGGCGAATATCTTACGAGCAGTACTTC
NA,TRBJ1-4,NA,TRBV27,CASSSQGTTNEKLFF,TGTGCCAGCAGTTCCCAGGGTACAACTAATGAAAAACTGTTTTTT
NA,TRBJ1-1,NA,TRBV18,CASSLSGQNTEAFF,TGTGCCAGCTCACTATCGGGACAGAACACTGAAGCTTTCTTT
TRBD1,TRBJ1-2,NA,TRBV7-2,CASSPLAGGNYGYTF,TGTGCCAGCAGCCCTCTCGCAGGGGGAAACTATGGCTACACCTTC